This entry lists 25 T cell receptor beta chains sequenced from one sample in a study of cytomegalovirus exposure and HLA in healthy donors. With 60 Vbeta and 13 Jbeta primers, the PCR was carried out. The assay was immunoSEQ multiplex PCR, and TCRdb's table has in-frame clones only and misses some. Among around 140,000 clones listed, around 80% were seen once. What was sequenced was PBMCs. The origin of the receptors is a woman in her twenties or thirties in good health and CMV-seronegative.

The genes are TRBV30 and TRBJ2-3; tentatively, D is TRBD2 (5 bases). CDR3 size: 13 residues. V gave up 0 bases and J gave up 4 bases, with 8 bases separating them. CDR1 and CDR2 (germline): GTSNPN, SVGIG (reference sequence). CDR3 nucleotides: TGTGCCTGGAGTGTCGGAGGTTCAGATACGCAGTATTTT. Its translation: CAWSVGGSDTQYF.

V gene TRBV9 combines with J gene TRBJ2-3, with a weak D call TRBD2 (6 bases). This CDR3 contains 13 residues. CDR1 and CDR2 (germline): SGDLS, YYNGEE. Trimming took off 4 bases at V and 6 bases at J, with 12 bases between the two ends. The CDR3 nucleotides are TGTGCCAGCAGCATCGGGACTGACGATACGCAGTATTTT. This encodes CASSIGTDDTQYF.

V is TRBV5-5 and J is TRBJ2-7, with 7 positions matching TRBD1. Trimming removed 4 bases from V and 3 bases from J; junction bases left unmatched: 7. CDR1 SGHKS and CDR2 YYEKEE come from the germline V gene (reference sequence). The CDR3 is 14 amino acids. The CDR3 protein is CASSTGQDFYEQYF. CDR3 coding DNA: TGTGCCAGCAGCACCGGACAGGATTTCTACGAGCAGTACTTC.

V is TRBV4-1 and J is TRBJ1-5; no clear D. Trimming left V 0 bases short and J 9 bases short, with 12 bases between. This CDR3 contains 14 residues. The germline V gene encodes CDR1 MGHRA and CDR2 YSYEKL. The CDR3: CASSQDPGRGPQHF. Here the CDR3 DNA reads TGCGCCAGCAGCCAAGATCCTGGGCGGGGGCCCCAGCATTTT.

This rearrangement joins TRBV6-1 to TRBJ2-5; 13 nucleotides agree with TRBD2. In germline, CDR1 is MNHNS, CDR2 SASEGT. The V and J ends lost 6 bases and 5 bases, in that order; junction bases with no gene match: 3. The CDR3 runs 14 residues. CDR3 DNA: TGTGCCAGCAGGACACTAGCGGGAGGGGAGACCCAGTACTTC. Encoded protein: CASRTLAGGETQYF.

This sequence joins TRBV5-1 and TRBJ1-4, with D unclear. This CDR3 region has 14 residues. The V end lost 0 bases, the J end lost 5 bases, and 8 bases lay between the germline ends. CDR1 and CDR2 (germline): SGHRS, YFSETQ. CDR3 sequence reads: CASSLGQTNEKLFF. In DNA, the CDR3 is TGCGCCAGCAGCTTGGGACAAACAAATGAAAAACTGTTTTTT.

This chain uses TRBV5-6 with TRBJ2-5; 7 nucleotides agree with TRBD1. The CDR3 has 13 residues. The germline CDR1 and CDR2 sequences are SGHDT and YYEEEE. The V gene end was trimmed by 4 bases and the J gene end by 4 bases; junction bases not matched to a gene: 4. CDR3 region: CASSVTGVETQYF. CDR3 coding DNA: TGTGCCAGCAGCGTCACAGGGGTAGAGACCCAGTACTTC.

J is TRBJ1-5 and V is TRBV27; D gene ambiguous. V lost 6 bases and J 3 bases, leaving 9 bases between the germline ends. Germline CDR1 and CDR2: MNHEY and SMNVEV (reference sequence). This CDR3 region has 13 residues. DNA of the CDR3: TGTGCCAGCAGGTTAGCGGTCAATCAGCCCCAGCATTTT. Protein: CASRLAVNQPQHF.

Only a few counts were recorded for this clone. CDR3 coding DNA: TGTGCCAGCAGCTTGTACTCCGATACGCAGTATTTT. Encoded protein: CASSLYSDTQYF. The chain links TRBV5-5 to TRBJ2-3; unclear D gene. Trimming cost V 1 base and J 6 bases, with 6 bases left between them. This CDR3 region has 12 residues. Germline values: CDR1 SGHKS, CDR2 YYEKEE (reference sequence).

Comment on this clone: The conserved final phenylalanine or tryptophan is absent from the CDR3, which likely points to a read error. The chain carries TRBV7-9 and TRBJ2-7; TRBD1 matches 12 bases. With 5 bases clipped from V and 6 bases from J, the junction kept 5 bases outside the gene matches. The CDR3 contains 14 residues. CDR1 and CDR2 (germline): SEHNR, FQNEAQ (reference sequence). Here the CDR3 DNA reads TGTGCCAGCAGCGGCCGGGACAGGGGGCCCGAGCAGTACCTC. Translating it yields CASSGRDRGPEQYL.

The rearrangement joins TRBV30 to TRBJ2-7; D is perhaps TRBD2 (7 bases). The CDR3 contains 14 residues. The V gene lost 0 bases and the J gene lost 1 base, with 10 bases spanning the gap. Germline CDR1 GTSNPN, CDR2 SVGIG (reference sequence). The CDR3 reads CAWSVGGGSYEQYF. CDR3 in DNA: TGTGCCTGGAGTGTAGGGGGGGGGTCCTACGAGCAGTACTTC.

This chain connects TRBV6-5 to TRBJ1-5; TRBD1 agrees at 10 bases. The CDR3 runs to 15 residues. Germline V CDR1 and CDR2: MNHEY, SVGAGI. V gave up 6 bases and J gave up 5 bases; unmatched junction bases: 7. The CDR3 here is CASSSGTGDDQPQHF. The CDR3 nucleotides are TGTGCCAGCAGCTCCGGGACAGGGGACGATCAGCCCCAGCATTTT.

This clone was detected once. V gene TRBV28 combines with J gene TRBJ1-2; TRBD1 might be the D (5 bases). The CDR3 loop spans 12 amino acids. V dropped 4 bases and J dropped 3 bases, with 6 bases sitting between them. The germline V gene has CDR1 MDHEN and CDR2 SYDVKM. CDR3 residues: CASSSRDYGYTF. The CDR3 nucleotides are TGTGCCAGCAGTTCCAGGGACTATGGCTACACCTTC.

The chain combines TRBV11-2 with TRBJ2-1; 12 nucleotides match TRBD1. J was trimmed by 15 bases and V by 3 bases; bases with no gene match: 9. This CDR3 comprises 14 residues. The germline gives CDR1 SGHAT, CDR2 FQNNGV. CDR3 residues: CASSLGQGAPLGFF. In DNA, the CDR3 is TGTGCCAGCAGCTTGGGACAGGGGGCTCCCCTGGGGTTCTTC. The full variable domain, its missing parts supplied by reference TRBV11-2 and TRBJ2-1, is EAGVAQSPRYKIIEKRQSVAFWCNPISGHATLYWYQQILGQGPKLLIQFQNNGVVDDSQLPKDRFSAERLKGVDSTLKIQPAKLEDSAVYLCASSLGQGAPLGFFGPGTRLTVL.

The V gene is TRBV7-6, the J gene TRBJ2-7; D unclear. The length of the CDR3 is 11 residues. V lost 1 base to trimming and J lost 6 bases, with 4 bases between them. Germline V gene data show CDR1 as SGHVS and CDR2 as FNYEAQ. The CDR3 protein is CASSLDLEQYF. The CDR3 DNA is TGTGCCAGCAGCTTAGATCTCGAGCAGTACTTC.

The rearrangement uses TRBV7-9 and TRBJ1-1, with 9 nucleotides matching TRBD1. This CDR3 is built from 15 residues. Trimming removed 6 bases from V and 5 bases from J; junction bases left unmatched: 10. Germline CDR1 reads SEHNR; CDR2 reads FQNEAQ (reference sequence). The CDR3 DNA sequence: TGTGCCAGCAGTCGATTACAGGGGGCGGGGACTGAAGCTTTCTTT. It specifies CASSRLQGAGTEAFF.

CDR3 bases: TGTGCCAGCAGTCCTGACACGGCCTACTACGAGCAGTACTTC. Translation: CASSPDTAYYEQYF. The chain has TRBV2 and TRBJ2-7; D is unclear. The CDR3 extends over 14 amino acids. V was trimmed by 5 bases and J by 3 bases, leaving 14 bases between them. Germline V gives CDR1 SNHLY, CDR2 FYNNEI.

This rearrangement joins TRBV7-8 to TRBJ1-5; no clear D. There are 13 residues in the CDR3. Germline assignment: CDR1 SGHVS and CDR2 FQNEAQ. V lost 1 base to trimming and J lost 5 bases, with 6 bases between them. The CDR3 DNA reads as TGTGCCAGCAGCTTAGACAGTCATCAGCCCCAGCATTTT. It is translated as CASSLDSHQPQHF.

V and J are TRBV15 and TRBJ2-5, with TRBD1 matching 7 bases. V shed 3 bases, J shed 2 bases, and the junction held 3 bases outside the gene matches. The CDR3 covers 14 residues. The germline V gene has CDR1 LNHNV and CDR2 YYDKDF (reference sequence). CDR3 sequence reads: CATSRGTEQETQYF. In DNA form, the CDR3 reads TGTGCCACCAGCAGGGGGACAGAACAAGAGACCCAGTACTTC.

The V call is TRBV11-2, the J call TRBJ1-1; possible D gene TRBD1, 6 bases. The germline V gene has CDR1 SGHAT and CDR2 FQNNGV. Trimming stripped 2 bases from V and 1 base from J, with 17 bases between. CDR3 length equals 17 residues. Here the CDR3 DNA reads TGTGCCAGCAGCTTATTAAGACAGGCTACCTGGAACACTGAAGCTTTCTTT. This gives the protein CASSLLRQATWNTEAFF.

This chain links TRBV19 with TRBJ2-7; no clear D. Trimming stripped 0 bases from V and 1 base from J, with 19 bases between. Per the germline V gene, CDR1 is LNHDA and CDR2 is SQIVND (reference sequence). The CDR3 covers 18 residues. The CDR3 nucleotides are TGTGCCAGTAGTATAGATCCTCAACTCAGGCAGAGATCCTACGAGCAGTACTTC. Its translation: CASSIDPQLRQRSYEQYF.

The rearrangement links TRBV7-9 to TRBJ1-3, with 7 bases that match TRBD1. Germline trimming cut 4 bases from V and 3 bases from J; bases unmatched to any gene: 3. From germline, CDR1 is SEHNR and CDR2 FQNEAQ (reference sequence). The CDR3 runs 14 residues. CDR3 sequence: CASSSGQDGNTIYF. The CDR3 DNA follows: TGTGCCAGCAGCTCTGGACAGGATGGAAACACCATATATTTT.

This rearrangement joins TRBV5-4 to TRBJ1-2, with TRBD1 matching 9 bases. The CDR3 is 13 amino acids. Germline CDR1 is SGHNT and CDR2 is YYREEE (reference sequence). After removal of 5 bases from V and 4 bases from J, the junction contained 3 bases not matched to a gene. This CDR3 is CASRGDRAYGYTF. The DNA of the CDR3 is TGTGCCAGCAGGGGGGACAGGGCCTATGGCTACACCTTC.

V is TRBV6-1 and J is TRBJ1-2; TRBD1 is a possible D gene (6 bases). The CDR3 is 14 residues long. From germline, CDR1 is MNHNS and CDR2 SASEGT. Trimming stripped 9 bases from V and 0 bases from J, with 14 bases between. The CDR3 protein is CASRAGATNYGYTF. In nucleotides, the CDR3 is TGTGCCAGTCGAGCGGGGGCAACTAACTATGGCTACACCTTC.

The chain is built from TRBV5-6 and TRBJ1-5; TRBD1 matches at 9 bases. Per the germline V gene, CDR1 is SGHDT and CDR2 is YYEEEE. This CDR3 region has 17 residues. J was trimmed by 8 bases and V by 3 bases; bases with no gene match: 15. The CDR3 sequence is CASSSSRWGQGWEPQHF. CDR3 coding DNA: TGTGCCAGCAGCTCGTCTCGGTGGGGACAGGGCTGGGAGCCCCAGCATTTT.